Below, one T cell receptor (beta chain) is given with its context. The target antigen is unknown. The entry originates in a study of T cell responses to AZD1222 COVID-19 vaccine. Sequencing used immunoSEQ multiplex PCR; TCRdb keeps in-frame clones, though not all of them. Here the sample spans approximately 140,000 clones, roughly 90% being singletons. V was trimmed by 0 bases and J by 5 bases, leaving 18 bases between them. The CDR3 length is 17 residues. Germline V gene lookup returns CDR1 SGHDT and CDR2 YYEEEE. Overall study findings and caveats: Spike-specific TCR breadth and depth were elevated following two AZD1222 doses. It should be noted that donors were predominantly white British and more often female, and clonal diversity was possibly underestimated. Repertoires were obtained solely post-peak T cell response.

The sample in question was peripheral blood, obtained on day 0 of AZD1222 vaccination. This chain joins TRBV5-6 and TRBJ2-1, with D unresolved. This clonotype was obtained from an adult in good health. The CDR3: CASSLVGHGRINNEQFF. The CDR3, as DNA: TGTGCCAGCAGCTTGGTGGGTCACGGACGGATTAACAATGAGCAGTTCTTC. Full variable domain (rest looked up from reference TRBV5-6 and TRBJ2-1): DAGVTQSPTHLIKTRGQQVTLRCSPKSGHDTVSWYQQALGQGPQFIFQYYEEEERQRGNFPDRFSGHQFPNYSSELNVNALLLGDSALYLCASSLVGHGRINNEQFFGPGTRLTVL.